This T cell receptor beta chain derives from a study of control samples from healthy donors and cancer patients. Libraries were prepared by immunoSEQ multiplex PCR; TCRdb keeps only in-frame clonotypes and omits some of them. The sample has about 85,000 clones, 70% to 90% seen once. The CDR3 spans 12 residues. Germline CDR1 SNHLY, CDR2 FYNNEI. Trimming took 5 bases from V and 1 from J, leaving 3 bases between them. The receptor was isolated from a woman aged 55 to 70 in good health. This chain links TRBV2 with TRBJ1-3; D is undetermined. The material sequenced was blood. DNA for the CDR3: TGTGCCAGCAGTCTTTCTGGAAACACCATATATTTT. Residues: CASSLSGNTIYF. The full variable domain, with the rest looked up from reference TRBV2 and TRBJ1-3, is EPEVTQTPSHQVTQMGQEVILRCVPISNHLYFYWYRQILGQKVEFLVSFYNNEISEKSEIFDDQFSVERPDGSNFTLKIRSTKLEDSAMYFCASSLSGNTIYFGEGSWLTVV.